The 16 T cell receptor beta chains below all came from one sample that was sequenced in a study of T-cell memory formation after mild COVID-19. MiXCR, applied by TCRdb to the 5' RACE reads, yields one record per CDR3 protein. This table holds 40,000 to 60,000 distinct CDR3 sequences, 7% to 8% found once. The sequenced sample consisted of PBMCs or a T cell subset sorted from them (not recorded which). The receptors come from a man between 18 and 35 years old who had mild COVID-19 (a few samples of this study predate the infection). Cell type and time point are not known.

This chain links TRBV10-3 with TRBJ1-1; D unresolved. From germline, CDR1 is ENHRY and CDR2 SYGVKD. There are 11 residues in the CDR3. V shed 8 bases and J shed 4 bases, with 8 bases lying between them. This CDR3 is CAIGQSTEAFF. CDR3 DNA sequence: TGTGCCATCGGGCAGTCCACTGAAGCTTTCTTT.

This clonotype was recorded a few times. This chain links TRBV6-2 or TRBV6-3 with TRBJ2-5, with a weak D call TRBD1 (6 bases). The CDR3 covers 17 residues. The V gene lost 5 bases and the J gene lost 0 bases, with 19 bases spanning the gap. Germline V gene sequence: CDR1 MNHEY, CDR2 SVGEGT. In DNA form, the CDR3 reads TGTGCCAGCAGTCTTCCCCAGGGACAAAAGCACCAAGAGACCCAGTACTTC. Protein: CASSLPQGQKHQETQYF.

The chain links TRBV18 to TRBJ2-7; D tentatively fits TRBD1 or TRBD2 (6 bases each). Germline CDR1 KGHSH, CDR2 LQKENI. CDR3 length equals 15 residues. Trimming left V 2 bases short and J 4 bases short, with 15 bases between. CDR3 nucleotides: TGTGCCAGCTCACCATCGGGGGCTTACGGATACGAGCAGTACGTC. As protein: CASSPSGAYGYEQYV.

This clonotype was picked up a small number of times. The chain couples TRBV19 to TRBJ2-5, with D possibly being TRBD2 (5 bases). Deletions cut 6 bases from V and 3 bases from J, with 17 bases between. Germline CDR1 reads LNHDA; CDR2 reads SQIVND (reference sequence). The CDR3 sequence is 15 residues long. CDR3 region: CASSTGTRLKETQYF. The CDR3 DNA sequence: TGTGCCAGTAGCACGGGCACTAGATTGAAAGAGACCCAGTACTTC.

This clonotype was counted only a few times. This chain uses TRBV10-3 with TRBJ1-1; D is unresolved. Germline loops: CDR1 ENHRY, CDR2 SYGVKD. V lost 6 bases and J 1 base, leaving 9 bases between the germline ends. The CDR3 sequence is 13 residues long. CDR3 coding DNA: TGTGCCATCAGGGACTCGGCGAACACTGAAGCTTTCTTT. Amino acid sequence: CAIRDSANTEAFF.

This clonotype was seen a handful of times. The chain joins TRBV10-3 to TRBJ1-5; TRBD1 matches at 9 bases. Germline CDR1 reads ENHRY; CDR2 reads SYGVKD. The CDR3 is 15 residues long. The V and J ends lost 0 bases and 9 bases, in that order; junction bases with no gene match: 6. As DNA, the CDR3 is TGTGCCATCAGTGAGTCGGTCGGGACAGGGTCGCCCCAGCATTTT. Amino acid sequence: CAISESVGTGSPQHF.

This clonotype has only a few counts. The CDR3 sequence is CASSLDGTENTEAFF. CDR3 DNA: TGCGCCAGCAGCTTAGACGGGACCGAGAACACTGAAGCTTTCTTT. This rearrangement joins TRBV5-1 to TRBJ1-1; the D gene is possibly TRBD1 (5 bases). This CDR3 has 15 amino acids. Trimming removed 2 bases from V and 1 base from J, with 12 bases in between. Looked up from germline, CDR1 is SGHRS and CDR2 is YFSETQ.

This clonotype appeared many times. This chain joins TRBV11-2 and TRBJ2-7; 10 nucleotides align to TRBD1. Losses at the gene ends were 4 bases for V and 5 bases for J; bases not matched to a gene: 5. The CDR3 length is 14 residues. Per the germline V gene, CDR1 is SGHAT and CDR2 is FQNNGV. Here the CDR3 reads CASSSTGGSNEQYF. The CDR3, as DNA: TGTGCCAGCAGCTCGACAGGGGGCTCGAACGAGCAGTACTTC.

The sample holds a few counts of this clonotype. The chain has TRBV20-1 and TRBJ2-5; the D is unclear. CDR1 is DFQATT and CDR2 is SNEGSKA in the germline V gene (reference sequence). The CDR3 is 11 residues long. V was clipped by 5 bases and J by 0 bases, with 4 bases between them. The CDR3, as DNA: TGCAGTGCTCGGAACCAAGAGACCCAGTACTTC. It translates to CSARNQETQYF.

The chain is built from TRBV10-3 and TRBJ2-5, with D maybe TRBD1 (6 bases). Germline CDR1 reads ENHRY; CDR2 reads SYGVKD. The CDR3 runs to 13 residues. V shed 4 bases and J shed 11 bases, with 17 bases lying between them. The CDR3 DNA follows: TGTGCCATCAGTGGTGGGACATCGGAGGAGCAGTACTTC. Residues: CAISGGTSEEQYF.

This clonotype has ten or more counts. V and J are TRBV9 and TRBJ2-5; D is unclear. V dropped 1 base and J dropped 5 bases, with 9 bases sitting between them. CDR1 SGDLS and CDR2 YYNGEE come from the germline V gene. This CDR3 is built from 13 residues. CDR3 DNA: TGTGCCAGCAGCGTACGCTTCCACGAGACCCAGTACTTC. Encoded protein: CASSVRFHETQYF.

In its sample, this clonotype ranks as medium-sized. V usage is TRBV7-8 and J usage is TRBJ2-7; either TRBD1 or TRBD2 may supply D (5 bases each). Germline V gene data show CDR1 as SGHVS and CDR2 as FQNEAQ. V was shortened by 5 bases and J by 0 bases, with 8 bases between the two germline ends. The CDR3 extends over 13 amino acids. The CDR3 reads CASSEGPSYEQYF. For the CDR3, the DNA is TGTGCCAGCAGCGAGGGACCCTCCTACGAGCAGTACTTC.

This clonotype has ten or more counts. The rearrangement uses TRBV11-2 and TRBJ2-7; D call uncertain. This CDR3 is 19 amino acids long. CDR1 is SGHAT and CDR2 is FQNNGV in the germline V gene. Trimming took off 7 bases at V and 4 bases at J, with 32 bases between the two ends. CDR3 residues: CASTSPQLRLPTDGYEQYF. The CDR3 nucleotides are TGTGCCAGCACCTCCCCCCAACTCCGACTCCCGACGGACGGGTACGAGCAGTACTTC. Full variable domain (remainder filled in from reference TRBV11-2 and TRBJ2-7): EAGVAQSPRYKIIEKRQSVAFWCNPISGHATLYWYQQILGQGPKLLIQFQNNGVVDDSQLPKDRFSAERLKGVDSTLKIQPAKLEDSAVYLCASTSPQLRLPTDGYEQYFGPGTRLTVT.

This chain links TRBV12-3 or TRBV12-4 with TRBJ1-1; 11 bases match TRBD1. V lost 6 bases to trimming and J lost 4 bases; unmatched junction nucleotides: 4. CDR3 length: 14 residues. The CDR3: CASRAGQGATEAFF. As DNA, the CDR3 is TGTGCCAGCAGGGCCGGACAGGGGGCCACTGAAGCTTTCTTT.

This clonotype was recorded many times. The chain recombines TRBV6-2 or TRBV6-3 with TRBJ2-7, with unresolved D. The CDR3 has 15 amino acids. Trimming cost V 0 bases and J 0 bases, with 9 bases left between them. Per the germline V gene, CDR1 is MNHEY and CDR2 is SVGEGT. The CDR3, as DNA: TGTGCCAGCAGTTACTCGGCCGGATACTCCTACGAGCAGTACTTC. Translation: CASSYSAGYSYEQYF.

The sample holds many counts of this clonotype. The rearrangement links TRBV5-1 to TRBJ2-3; 8 nucleotides line up with TRBD2. Per the germline V gene, CDR1 is SGHRS and CDR2 is YFSETQ. J lost 5 bases, V lost 0 bases, and 11 bases had no gene match. The length of the CDR3 is 17 residues. Here the CDR3 reads CASSLGSGAGVRDTQYF. DNA for the CDR3: TGCGCCAGCAGCTTGGGATCGGGAGCGGGGGTAAGAGATACGCAGTATTTT.